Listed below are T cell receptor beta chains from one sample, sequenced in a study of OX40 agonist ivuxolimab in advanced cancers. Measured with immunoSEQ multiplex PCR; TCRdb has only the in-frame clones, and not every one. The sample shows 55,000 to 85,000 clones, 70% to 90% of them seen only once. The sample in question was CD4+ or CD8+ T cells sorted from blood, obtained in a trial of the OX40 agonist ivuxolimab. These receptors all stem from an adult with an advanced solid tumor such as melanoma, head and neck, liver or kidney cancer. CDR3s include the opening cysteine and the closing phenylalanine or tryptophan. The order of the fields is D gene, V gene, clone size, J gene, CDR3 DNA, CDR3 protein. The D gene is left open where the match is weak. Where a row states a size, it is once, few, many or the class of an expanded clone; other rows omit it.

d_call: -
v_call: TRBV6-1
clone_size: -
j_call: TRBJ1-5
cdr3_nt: TGTGCCAGCATATTACAGGGAGGACAGCCCCAGCATTTT
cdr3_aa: CASILQGGQPQHF

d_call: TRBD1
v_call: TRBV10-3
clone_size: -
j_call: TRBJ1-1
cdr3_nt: TGTGCCATCTCCTGGACAGGAATGAGCGCTGAAGCTTTCTTT
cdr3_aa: CAISWTGMSAEAFF

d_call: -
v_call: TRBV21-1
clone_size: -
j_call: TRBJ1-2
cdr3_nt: TGTGCCAGCAGCAAAAGAGAAGAGGGCAGCTATGGCTACACCTTC
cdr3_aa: CASSKREEGSYGYTF

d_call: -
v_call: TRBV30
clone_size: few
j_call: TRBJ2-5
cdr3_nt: TGTGCCTGGAGTGTACGCCAAGAGACCCAGTACTTC
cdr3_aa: CAWSVRQETQYF

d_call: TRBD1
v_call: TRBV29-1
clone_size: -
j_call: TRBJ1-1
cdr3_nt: TGCAGCGCTGGGACAGATACAAGGACTGAAGCTTTCTTT
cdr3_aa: CSAGTDTRTEAFF

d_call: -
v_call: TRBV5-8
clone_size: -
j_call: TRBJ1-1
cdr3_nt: TGTGCCGCGGATTTGATGTTGGACACTGAAGCTTTCTTT
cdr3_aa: CAADLMLDTEAFF

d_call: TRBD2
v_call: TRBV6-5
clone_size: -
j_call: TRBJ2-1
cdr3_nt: TGTGCCAGCAGCTCCGCGGGGGAATACAATGAGCAGTTCTTC
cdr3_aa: CASSSAGEYNEQFF

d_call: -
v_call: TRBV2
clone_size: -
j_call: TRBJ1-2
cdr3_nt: TGTGCCAGCAGTGAGAGAGGCACCTATGGCTACACCTTC
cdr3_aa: CASSERGTYGYTF

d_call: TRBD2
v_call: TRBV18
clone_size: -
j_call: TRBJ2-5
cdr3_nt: TGTGCCAGCTCACCACCGGTCTCGGGAGGGAGAGAGACCCAGTACTTC
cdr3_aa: CASSPPVSGGRETQYF

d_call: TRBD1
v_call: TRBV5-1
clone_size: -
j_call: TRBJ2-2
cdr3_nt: TGCGCCAGCAGCGTGACAGGGGTCGGCACCGGGGAGCTGTTTTTT
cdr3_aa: CASSVTGVGTGELFF

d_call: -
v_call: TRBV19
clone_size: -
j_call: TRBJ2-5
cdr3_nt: TGTGCCAGTAGCCGGGGGCGGGGCTTGGAACAAGAGACCCAGTACTTC
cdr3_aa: CASSRGRGLEQETQYF

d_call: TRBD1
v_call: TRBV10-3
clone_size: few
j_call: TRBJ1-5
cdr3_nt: TGTGCCATCAGTGAGTGGGACAGGGATGACCAGCCCCAGCATTTT
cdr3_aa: CAISEWDRDDQPQHF

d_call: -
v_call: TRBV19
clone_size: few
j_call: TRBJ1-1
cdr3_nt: TGTGCCAGCCGGGGCTGGGGGCTCATGAACACTGAAGCTTTCTTT
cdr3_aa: CASRGWGLMNTEAFF

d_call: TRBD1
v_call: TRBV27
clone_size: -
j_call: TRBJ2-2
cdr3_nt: TGTGCCAGCCGCGAGACAGGGCAAGGCACCGGGGAGCTGTTTTTT
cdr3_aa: CASRETGQGTGELFF

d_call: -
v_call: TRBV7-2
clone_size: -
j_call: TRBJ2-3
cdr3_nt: TGTGCCAGCAGCTTGGACTTGAGCCTAGATACGCAGTATTTT
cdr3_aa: CASSLDLSLDTQYF

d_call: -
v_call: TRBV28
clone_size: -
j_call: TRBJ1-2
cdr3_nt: TGTGCCAGCAGTTTGGGGCAGGGGTATGGCTACACCTTC
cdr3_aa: CASSLGQGYGYTF